Sequencing of this T cell receptor beta chain was carried out in a study of T cells in Graves' hyperthyroidism and ophthalmopathy. Study context: Peripheral blood draws took place at initial diagnosis, ahead of any treatment.

Study results and caveats: Blood also showed most of the thyroid clonotypes that were expanded above 0.001.

This clonotype was detected ten times or more. Its specificity is not known. Authors of the study amplified TCR beta CDR3 regions from RNA transcripts. During a first-round RT-PCR of the TCR CDR3, the HTBI primer set was used. TCRdb independently ran MiXCR on the multiplex PCR reads; one entry per CDR3 protein. The sample contains around 440,000 distinct CDR3 sequences, around 14% of which appear only once. The germline V and J ends were trimmed by 6 bases and 4 bases, with 15 bases remaining between them. This CDR3 has 14 residues. The J gene is TRBJ1-1, the V gene TRBV12-3 or TRBV12-4, with D unresolved. What was sequenced was blood. The TCR comes from a woman under 30 with Graves' hyperthyroidism. The CDR3 region has the DNA TGTGCCAGCAGCCCGCCAAACTGGAGCACTGAAGCTTTCTTT. Translation gives CASSPPNWSTEAFF.